This TCR beta chain emerged from a study of T cells expressing NK-cell markers. Turning to the study itself: There were seven HCMV-seropositive donors and one seronegative donor among the eight sequenced. Regarding the study as a whole: Whether expanded NKG2C+ T cell clones were HCMV-specific remained unclear.

With the 5' RACE reads reprocessed, TCRdb shows one record per CDR3 protein and no DNA. This table lists 550,000 to 600,000 distinct CDR3 sequences. CDR3 length: 13 amino acids. Germline-derived CDR1 and CDR2 are SEHNR and FQNEAQ (reference sequence). To note about this clonotype: Its antigen is as yet unknown.

Sequenced material: blood T cells: a sorted CD56 or NKG2C T cell subset, CD4+ or CD8+ T cells, or bulk PBMC T cells (not recorded which). The TCR was taken from a man aged 18 to 30 in good health. V usage is TRBV7-9 and J usage is TRBJ2-4. CDR3 amino acids: CASSQAQKNIQYF.